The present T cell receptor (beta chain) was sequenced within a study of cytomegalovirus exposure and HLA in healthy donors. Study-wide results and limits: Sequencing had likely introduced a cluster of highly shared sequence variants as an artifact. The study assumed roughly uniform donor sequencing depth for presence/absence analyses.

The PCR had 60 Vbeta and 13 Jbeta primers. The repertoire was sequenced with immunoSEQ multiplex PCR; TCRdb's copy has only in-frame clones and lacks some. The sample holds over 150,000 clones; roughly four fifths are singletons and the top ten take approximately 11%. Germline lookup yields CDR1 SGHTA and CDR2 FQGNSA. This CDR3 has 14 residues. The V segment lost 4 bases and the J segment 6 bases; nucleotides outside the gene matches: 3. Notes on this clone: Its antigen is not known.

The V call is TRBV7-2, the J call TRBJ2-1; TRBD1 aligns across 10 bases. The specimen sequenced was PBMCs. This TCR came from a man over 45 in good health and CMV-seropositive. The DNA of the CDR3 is TGTGCCAGCAGCTCAGGACAGGGGGTCAATGAGCAGTTCTTC. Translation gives CASSSGQGVNEQFF.